A selection of T cell receptor beta chains follows, all from one sample in a study of blood T cell repertoires in COVID-19. Libraries were prepared by immunoSEQ multiplex PCR; TCRdb keeps only in-frame clonotypes and omits some of them. The profile covers approximately 210,000 clones, with approximately 90% appearing a single time and around 5.9% taken by the ten largest. The sequencing input was peripheral blood. Receptor source: a woman aged 40-49 years who had recovered from COVID-19. The CDR3 runs from the conserved cysteine through the conserved F or W. A D gene is named only where the DNA matches it firmly. Not all rows give a size; the values are once, few, many and, for expanded clones, a class.

D gene	J gene	clone size	V gene	CDR3 DNA	CDR3 protein
TRBD2	TRBJ2-5	.	TRBV10-3	TGTGCCATCAGTGGTCCTAGCGGGAGATCGGAATCGGTGGAGACCCAGTACTTC	CAISGPSGRSESVETQYF
TRBD2	TRBJ2-7	.	TRBV6-6	TGTGCCAGCAGTCGGACTAGCGGGCCTACAGGGTACGAGCAGTACTTC	CASSRTSGPTGYEQYF
.	TRBJ2-1	.	TRBV2	TGTGCCAGCAGTGTCTCGGTTAGATCCTACAATGAGCAGTTCTTC	CASSVSVRSYNEQFF
.	TRBJ2-1	.	TRBV30	TGTGCCTGGAGTCAGGCTCCGGGATTAGGTTTCTTC	CAWSQAPGLGFF
.	TRBJ2-3	.	TRBV11-2	TGTGCCAGCAGCTCTCTAGTGTTTGGCACAGATACGCAGTATTTT	CASSSLVFGTDTQYF
.	TRBJ1-1	.	TRBV28	TGTGCCAGCTGGCCAGCAGGGAGGGGTTCTGAAGCTTTCTTT	CASWPAGRGSEAFF
.	TRBJ2-1	.	TRBV19	TGTGCCAGTAGTAGCGACAGGTTCAATGAGCAGTTCTTC	CASSSDRFNEQFF
.	TRBJ2-7	.	TRBV18	TGTGCCAGCTCACCACCGGGGGCGGCAGCATTAGAGTTC	CASSPPGAAALEF
.	TRBJ1-3	.	TRBV3-1/TRBV3-2	TGTGCCAGCAGCCCGGGACACTCTGGAAACACCATATATTTT	CASSPGHSGNTIYF
.	TRBJ1-2	.	TRBV18	TGTGCCAGCTCACCGGGTCTCCAGCAGGGTGGCTACACCTTC	CASSPGLQQGGYTF
TRBD1	TRBJ2-7	few	TRBV29-1	TGCAGCGTGAGCACCGGGACAGGGGGCTACGAGCAGTACTTC	CSVSTGTGGYEQYF
.	TRBJ2-7	.	TRBV7-8	TGTGCCAGCAGCTTGGGGCTTATATCCGGAGACGAGCAGTACTTC	CASSLGLISGDEQYF
TRBD1	TRBJ2-1	.	TRBV4-2	TGTGCCAGCAGCCAAGATCCGAAGGGACAGGGGATTTACAATGAGCAGTTCTTC	CASSQDPKGQGIYNEQFF